Below, one TCR beta chain is given with its context. The antigen is undetermined. The source of the sample is a study of blood T cells in healthy people across ages. General observations from the study: Per million T cells, TCR beta diversity dropped about linearly as age rose.

Then a second PCR, running roughly 6 to 12 cycles, was carried out with a sample-barcoded 5' primer and a J-beta primer mix. Any given sample supplied a minimum of 2.5 million CDR3-containing paired-end reads. TCRdb re-derived calls from the 5' RACE reads in MiXCR, one entry per CDR3 protein. Here the sample spans roughly 2 million distinct CDR3 sequences, 40% to 55% being singletons. The CDR3 is made up of 13 amino acids. Trimming cost V 3 bases and J 5 bases, with 12 bases left between them. Germline CDR1 and CDR2: DFQATT and SNEGSKA (reference sequence). Sequenced sample: blood. The chain recombines TRBV20-1 with TRBJ2-3, with a possible D match to TRBD2 (5 bases). The clonotype originates from a woman aged 40 to 50 in good health. CDR3 DNA sequence: TGCAGTGCTAGGGAGGTCCTGGAAGATACGCAGTATTTT. This codes for CSAREVLEDTQYF.